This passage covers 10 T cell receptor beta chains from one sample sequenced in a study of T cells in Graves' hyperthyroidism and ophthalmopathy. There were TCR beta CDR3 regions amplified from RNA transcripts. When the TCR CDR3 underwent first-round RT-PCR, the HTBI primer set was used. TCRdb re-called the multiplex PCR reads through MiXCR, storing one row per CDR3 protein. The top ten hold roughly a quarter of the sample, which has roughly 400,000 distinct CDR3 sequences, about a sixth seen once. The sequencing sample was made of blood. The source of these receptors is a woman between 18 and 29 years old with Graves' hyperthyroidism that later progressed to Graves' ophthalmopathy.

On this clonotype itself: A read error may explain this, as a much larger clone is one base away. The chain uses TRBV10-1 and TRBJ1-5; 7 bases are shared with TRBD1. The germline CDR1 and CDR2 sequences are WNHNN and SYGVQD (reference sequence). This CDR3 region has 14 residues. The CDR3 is CAGSLLTGDQPQHF. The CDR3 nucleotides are TGCGCCGGCAGTTTACTTACAGGGGATCAGCCCCAGCATTTT.

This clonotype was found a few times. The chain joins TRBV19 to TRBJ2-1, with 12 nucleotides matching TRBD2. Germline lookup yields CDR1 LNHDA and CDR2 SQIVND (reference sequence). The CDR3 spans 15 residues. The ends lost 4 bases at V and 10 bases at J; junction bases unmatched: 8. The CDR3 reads CASSRTSGVPKEQFF. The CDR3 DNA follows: TGTGCCAGTAGTAGGACTAGCGGGGTTCCCAAGGAGCAGTTCTTC.

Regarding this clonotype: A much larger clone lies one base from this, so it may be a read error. CDR3 sequence: CSAGPQDNYGYTF. The CDR3 coding sequence is TGCAGTGCCGGACCCCAAGATAACTATGGCTACACCTTC. The J gene is TRBJ1-2, the V gene TRBV20-1; D is unresolved. Germline assignment: CDR1 DFQATT and CDR2 SNEGSKA (reference sequence). There are 13 residues in the CDR3. V was shortened by 6 bases and J by 1 base, with 12 bases between the two germline ends.

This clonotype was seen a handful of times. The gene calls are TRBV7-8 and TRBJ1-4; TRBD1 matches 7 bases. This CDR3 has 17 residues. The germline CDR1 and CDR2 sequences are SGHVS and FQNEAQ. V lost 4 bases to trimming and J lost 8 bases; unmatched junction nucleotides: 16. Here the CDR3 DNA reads TGTGCCAGCAGCTCGCTTGTCGGTAGGGGGCTTGAAGAAAAACTGTTTTTT. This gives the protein CASSSLVGRGLEEKLFF. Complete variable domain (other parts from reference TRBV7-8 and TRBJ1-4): GAGVSQSPRYKVAKRGQDVALRCDPISGHVSLFWYQQALGQGPEFLTYFQNEAQLDKSGLPSDRFFAERPEGSVSTLKIQRTQQEDSAVYLCASSSLVGRGLEEKLFFGSGTQLSVL.

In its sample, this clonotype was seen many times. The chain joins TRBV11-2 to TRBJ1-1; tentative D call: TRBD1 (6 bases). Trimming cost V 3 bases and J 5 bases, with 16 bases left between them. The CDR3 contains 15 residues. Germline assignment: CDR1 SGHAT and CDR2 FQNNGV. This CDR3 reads CASSFGYRAPTEAFF. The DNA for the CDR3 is TGTGCCAGCAGCTTTGGCTACAGGGCTCCAACTGAAGCTTTCTTT.

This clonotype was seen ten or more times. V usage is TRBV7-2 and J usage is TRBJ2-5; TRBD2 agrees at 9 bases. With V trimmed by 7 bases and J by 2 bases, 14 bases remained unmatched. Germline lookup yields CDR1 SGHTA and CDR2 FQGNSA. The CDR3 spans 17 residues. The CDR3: CASTLRPRAGGQETQYF. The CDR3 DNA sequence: TGTGCCAGCACCCTTAGGCCCAGAGCGGGGGGACAAGAGACCCAGTACTTC.

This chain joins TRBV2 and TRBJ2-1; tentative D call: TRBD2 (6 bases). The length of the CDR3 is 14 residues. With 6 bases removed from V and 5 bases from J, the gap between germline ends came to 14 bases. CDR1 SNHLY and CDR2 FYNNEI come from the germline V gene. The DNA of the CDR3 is TGTGCCAGCAGCCATGACGGGGGAGACAATGAGCAGTTCTTC. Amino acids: CASSHDGGDNEQFF.

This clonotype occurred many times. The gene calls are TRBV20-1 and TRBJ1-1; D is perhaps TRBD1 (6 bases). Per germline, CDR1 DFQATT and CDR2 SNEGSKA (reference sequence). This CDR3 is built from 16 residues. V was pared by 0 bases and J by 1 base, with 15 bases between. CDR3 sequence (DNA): TGCAGTGCTAGAGATAACGGACAGCCCACGAACACTGAAGCTTTCTTT. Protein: CSARDNGQPTNTEAFF.

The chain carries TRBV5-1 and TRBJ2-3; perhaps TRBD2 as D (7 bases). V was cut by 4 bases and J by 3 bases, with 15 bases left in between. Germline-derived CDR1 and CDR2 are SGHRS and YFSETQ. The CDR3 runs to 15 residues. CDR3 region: CASSPKQGGTDTQYF. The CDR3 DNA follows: TGCGCCAGCAGCCCCAAACAGGGAGGGACAGATACGCAGTATTTT.

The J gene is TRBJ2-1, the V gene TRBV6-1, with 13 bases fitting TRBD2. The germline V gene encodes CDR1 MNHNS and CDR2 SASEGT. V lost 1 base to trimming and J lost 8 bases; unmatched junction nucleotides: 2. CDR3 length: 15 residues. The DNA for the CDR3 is TGTGCCAGCAGTGAAGGGACTAGCGGGAGTCATGAGCAGTTCTTC. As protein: CASSEGTSGSHEQFF.